Sequencing of this T cell receptor beta chain was carried out in a study of identical twins. Concerning this clonotype: Its matching antigen is unknown.

One entry per CDR3 protein results from TCRdb running MiXCR on the 5' RACE reads. The sample consists of about 1.7 million distinct CDR3 sequences, more than 30% of them appearing once. Study-wide points: Twin pairs had excess sharing that was weaker in beta out-of-frame sequences.

Per germline, CDR1 LGHDT and CDR2 YNNKEL (reference sequence). Trimming left V 4 bases short and J 3 bases short, with 12 bases between. The CDR3 extends over 14 amino acids. The clonotype comes from a newborn girl in good health. This chain uses TRBV3-1 with TRBJ1-2, with D possibly matching TRBD1 (5 bases). Sequencing was performed on cord blood. The CDR3 nucleotides read TGTGCCAGCAGCCCTACAAGAGGGGACTATGGCTACACCTTC. Its translation is CASSPTRGDYGYTF.